A selection of T cell receptor beta chains follows, all from one sample in a study of blood T cell repertoires in COVID-19. Sequenced by immunoSEQ multiplex PCR; TCRdb stores in-frame clones only, minus some. The repertoire holds 35,000 to 50,000 clones, about four fifths seen once, with roughly 48% in the top ten. Sequencing used peripheral blood. These receptor sequences come from a woman older than 75 with acute or convalescent COVID-19. CDR3s include the opening cysteine and the closing phenylalanine or tryptophan. The size field is filled for only some rows; it gives once, few, many or a size class.

V gene	clone size	CDR3 protein
TRBV2	NA	CASRETSLGMATQYF
TRBV19	NA	CASSVRNRGNEKLFF
TRBV6-6	NA	CASRPGQGGEKLFF
TRBV4-3	NA	CASSLSGQGTSPLHF
TRBV23-1	NA	CASRNGQGGGQPQHF
TRBV6-2/TRBV6-3	NA	CASSYSRGGLSFF
TRBV23-1	NA	CASSQPRDRGNQPQHF
TRBV30	few	CAWKDSPYDGYTF
TRBV10-3	NA	CAISRTGSTDTQYF
TRBV19	NA	CASSIAGADTEAFF
TRBV7-9	NA	CASSPGQGMGYTF
TRBV3-1/TRBV3-2	NA	CASSRYGLAGDNEQFF
TRBV9	few	CASSVQGNSGNIQYF
TRBV6-5	NA	CASRAEGGSRETQYF
TRBV5-1	NA	CASSLIAQGEATNYGYTF
TRBV11-3	few	CASSLEPGTGHGYTF
TRBV6-2/TRBV6-3	NA	CASSPRGAQAHFYGYTF
TRBV7-9	NA	CASSFRDRAVEEQFF
TRBV4-1	few	CASSQGQGRGYEQYF
TRBV14	once	CASSLGLALPTDTQYF
TRBV5-4	NA	CASSRGLAGGPNNEQFF
TRBV29-1	NA	CSARQAAYNEQFF